This record looks at one TCR beta chain sequence and its context. The antigen is undetermined. Only in-frame clones appear in the TCRdb table, and some are missing; sequencing was by immunoSEQ multiplex PCR. Of fewer than 150,000 clones in the sample, 75% to 90% are singletons; the top ten hold about 4%. The data originate from a study of cytomegalovirus exposure and HLA in healthy donors. Points from the study as a whole: Most TCR sequences showed up rarely, but some public TCRs showed up in many donors. In vitro checks showed that a few CMV-associated chains really do target CMV antigens.

The CDR3 has 14 residues. Germline trimming cut 3 bases from V and 2 bases from J; bases unmatched to any gene: 3. CDR1 and CDR2 from the germline V gene are SGHVS and FQNEAQ. The specimen sequenced was PBMCs. This rearrangement joins TRBV7-8 to TRBJ2-5; 7 nucleotides agree with TRBD2. This sequence was found in a man in his late teens or twenties in good health and CMV-seropositive. CDR3 amino acids: CASSLGRGQETQYF. Here the CDR3 DNA reads TGTGCCAGCAGCTTGGGGCGGGGGCAAGAGACCCAGTACTTC.